A single sample is the source of the 27 T cell receptor beta chains below, sequenced in a study of regulatory T cells in long-lasting Graves disease. HTBI primers from iRepertoire and Arm-PCR of CDR3 regions yielded the TCR beta libraries. TCRdb redid the calling of the multiplex PCR reads with MiXCR, one entry per CDR3 protein. This sample has 200,000 to 300,000 distinct CDR3 sequences, with around 21% found just once. Noted time point: newly diagnosed GD, antithyroid drugs for less than 3 months. TCR sequences were obtained from RNA taken from PBMCs. The sequencing here drew on peripheral blood mononuclear cells (PBMCs), taken at new diagnosis, from a patient treated with antithyroid drugs. These receptors were obtained from a female donor with Graves disease.

The J gene is TRBJ1-2, the V gene TRBV2, with TRBD1 identical over 7 bases. V trimming: 9 bases; J trimming: 4 bases; junction bases outside the gene matches: 11. The CDR3 is made up of 14 amino acids. Looked up from germline, CDR1 is SNHLY and CDR2 is FYNNEI. The CDR3 is CARSGTEDTYGYTF. CDR3 nucleotides: TGTGCCAGAAGCGGGACAGAAGATACCTATGGCTACACCTTC.

The chain combines TRBV7-3 with TRBJ2-2; 7 bases are a match to TRBD1. Germline V gives CDR1 SGHTA, CDR2 FQGTGA. This CDR3 spans 15 amino acids. V was clipped by 5 bases and J by 6 bases; unmatched bases: 9. CDR3 coding DNA: TGTGCCAGCAGCAATCGCGATAGGGGGCCCGGGGAGCTGTTTTTT. Encoded protein: CASSNRDRGPGELFF.

In this sample, this clonotype turned up many times. The chain recombines TRBV20-1 with TRBJ2-1, with 9 bases that match TRBD2. Trimming at V came to 0 bases and at J to 8 bases, leaving 8 bases not matched to a gene. The CDR3 has 15 amino acids. CDR1 and CDR2 (germline): DFQATT, SNEGSKA (reference sequence). CDR3 coding DNA: TGCAGTGCTAGAGATTATGGCGGGAGGGGAGATGAGCAGTTCTTC. This translates into CSARDYGGRGDEQFF.

Comment on this clonotype: A far larger clone is just one base off, so this is likely a read error. The chain carries TRBV2 and TRBJ1-2; 11 bases fit TRBD1. This CDR3 contains 14 residues. With 5 bases clipped from V and 5 bases from J, the junction kept 4 bases outside the gene matches. Per the germline V gene, CDR1 is SNHLY and CDR2 is FYNNEI. Here the CDR3 reads CASSTGTGGYGYTF. The CDR3 region has the DNA TGTGCCAGCAGTACCGGGACAGGGGGTTATGGCTACACCTTC.

This clonotype was seen repeatedly, ten times or more. The V and J genes are TRBV7-2 and TRBJ2-3; 8 nucleotides match TRBD2. V gave up 0 bases and J gave up 1 base; unmatched junction bases: 6. The CDR3 is 17 residues long. CDR1 and CDR2 (germline): SGHTA, FQGNSA. The DNA for the CDR3 is TGTGCCAGCAGCTTAGCAGGGGGTAGCGGGGGCACAGATACGCAGTATTTT. Residues: CASSLAGGSGGTDTQYF.

This clonotype showed up many times. The V and J genes are TRBV20-1 and TRBJ2-7; 8 nucleotides line up with TRBD1. The CDR3 spans 13 residues. V was pared by 0 bases and J by 6 bases, with 4 bases of the junction left unmatched. Germline CDR1 and CDR2: DFQATT and SNEGSKA (reference sequence). CDR3 loop: CSARDRTGFEQYF. DNA of the CDR3: TGCAGTGCTAGAGATCGGACAGGGTTCGAGCAGTACTTC.

This clonotype showed up many times. The chain carries TRBV5-4 and TRBJ2-2; D unclear. Germline CDR1 SGHNT, CDR2 YYREEE (reference sequence). V lost 2 bases to trimming and J lost 4 bases, with 12 bases between them. This CDR3 comprises 15 residues. CDR3 loop: CASSLNTFGTGELFF. In DNA form, the CDR3 reads TGTGCCAGCAGCTTAAATACGTTTGGCACCGGGGAGCTGTTTTTT.

This clonotype was seen ten or more times. The chain combines TRBV18 with TRBJ2-1; 10 bases match TRBD2. This CDR3 is 16 amino acids long. Germline V gene data show CDR1 as KGHSH and CDR2 as LQKENI. The junction had 4 bases not matched to a gene; V was cut back by 2 bases and J by 3 bases. CDR3 residues: CASSPSRTSGYNEQFF. The CDR3 bases are TGTGCCAGCTCACCATCAAGGACTAGCGGCTACAATGAGCAGTTCTTC.

This clonotype was observed many times. This rearrangement joins TRBV15 to TRBJ1-1, with 12 bases identical to TRBD1. Looked up from germline, CDR1 is LNHNV and CDR2 is YYDKDF (reference sequence). The V segment lost 0 bases and the J segment 9 bases; nucleotides outside the gene matches: 11. CDR3 length: 17 residues. CDR3 DNA: TGTGCCACCAGCAGAGATCGGGACAGGGGGCTGTCTGCCCAAGCTTTCTTT. Its translation is CATSRDRDRGLSAQAFF.

In its sample, this clonotype was seen many times. V and J are TRBV5-1 and TRBJ2-1; D unclear. Germline assignment: CDR1 SGHRS and CDR2 YFSETQ. The CDR3 spans 13 residues. Trimming stripped 0 bases from V and 8 bases from J, with 9 bases between. The DNA for the CDR3 is TGCGCCAGCAGCTTGGGGACGATAGATGAGCAGTTCTTC. This translates into CASSLGTIDEQFF.

This clonotype has at least ten counts. This chain connects TRBV20-1 to TRBJ2-1; D possibly corresponds to TRBD2 (7 bases). The CDR3 sequence is 13 residues long. V lost 8 bases to trimming and J lost 6 bases, with 17 bases between them. CDR1 and CDR2 from the germline V gene are DFQATT and SNEGSKA (reference sequence). The CDR3 sequence: CSSLGGRGNEQFF. The DNA for the CDR3 is TGCAGTTCTCTGGGGGGGCGAGGCAATGAGCAGTTCTTC.

V and J are TRBV6-5 and TRBJ2-1; D not resolved. The germline V and J ends were trimmed by 2 bases and 1 base, with 6 bases remaining between them. Germline V gene lookup returns CDR1 MNHEY and CDR2 SVGAGI. The length of the CDR3 is 14 residues. This chain's CDR3 is CASSYDISYNEQFF. The CDR3 bases are TGTGCCAGCAGTTACGACATATCCTACAATGAGCAGTTCTTC.

This clonotype was detected ten times or more. The chain joins TRBV2 to TRBJ2-7, with D perhaps matching TRBD1 (6 bases). This CDR3 is built from 13 residues. V lost 6 bases to trimming and J lost 5 bases, with 14 bases between them. Germline assignment: CDR1 SNHLY and CDR2 FYNNEI. CDR3 coding DNA: TGTGCCAGCAGCAGGGGCCAGCGTGACGAGCAGTACTTC. It yields the protein CASSRGQRDEQYF.

This clonotype was seen many times. The V call is TRBV6-1, the J call TRBJ2-7, with 7 nucleotides matching TRBD1. Germline lookup yields CDR1 MNHNS and CDR2 SASEGT. V was clipped by 7 bases and J by 0 bases; unmatched bases: 6. The CDR3 loop spans 14 amino acids. CDR3 DNA: TGTGCCAGCACAGGGGACAGAAGCTCCTACGAGCAGTACTTC. This codes for CASTGDRSSYEQYF.

This clonotype was found many times. The rearrangement joins TRBV29-1 to TRBJ2-4, with D perhaps assigned TRBD1 or TRBD2 (5 bases each). The germline gives CDR1 SQVTM, CDR2 ANQGSEA. This CDR3 has 15 amino acids. Deletions cut 4 bases from V and 0 bases from J, with 13 bases between. The CDR3 here is CSVVGTSLAKNIQYF. DNA of the CDR3: TGCAGCGTTGTAGGGACGTCCCTAGCCAAAAACATTCAGTACTTC.

This clonotype was counted ten times or more. The chain links TRBV10-1 to TRBJ2-7; D is uncertain. The germline CDR1 and CDR2 sequences are WNHNN and SYGVQD (reference sequence). This CDR3 comprises 12 residues. Between the trimmed V and J ends, which lost 4 bases and 3 bases, there was a span of 7 bases. The CDR3 loop is CASSADVYEQYF. The CDR3 DNA reads TGCGCCAGCAGTGCGGACGTCTACGAGCAGTACTTC.

This clonotype was recorded at least ten times. This chain connects TRBV20-1 to TRBJ2-4; the match to TRBD1 covers 8 bases. Germline loops: CDR1 DFQATT, CDR2 SNEGSKA (reference sequence). The CDR3 consists of 19 residues. V gave up 4 bases and J gave up 0 bases; unmatched junction bases: 17. CDR3 coding DNA: TGCAGTGCTATCACGCCCGGGACAGGCGGAGTGGTAGCCAAAAACATTCAGTACTTC. Its translation: CSAITPGTGGVVAKNIQYF.

A few counts support this clonotype. The chain has TRBV7-2 and TRBJ2-3; D remains unclear. CDR3 length equals 12 residues. Germline CDR1 is SGHTA and CDR2 is FQGNSA. The V end was cut by 3 bases, the J end by 6 bases, with 7 bases between. The CDR3 sequence: CASSFIADTQYF. The CDR3 coding sequence is TGTGCCAGCAGCTTTATCGCGGATACGCAGTATTTT.

The chain has TRBV19 and TRBJ2-1; D not certain. The length of the CDR3 is 14 residues. Germline values: CDR1 LNHDA, CDR2 SQIVND (reference sequence). Between the trimmed V and J ends, which lost 3 bases and 5 bases, there was a span of 11 bases. The CDR3 coding sequence is TGTGCCAGTAGTATCCCCTTGACAAACAATGAGCAGTTCTTC. Translating it yields CASSIPLTNNEQFF.

This clonotype was picked up many times. This sequence joins TRBV20-1 and TRBJ1-1; 7 nucleotides line up with TRBD1. Germline V lookup: CDR1 DFQATT, CDR2 SNEGSKA (reference sequence). J was trimmed by 6 bases and V by 5 bases; bases with no gene match: 12. The CDR3 runs 14 residues. Here the CDR3 DNA reads TGCAGTGCTCTAATAACAGGGGCGGGCGCTGAAGCTTTCTTT. This sequence encodes CSALITGAGAEAFF.

In its sample, this clonotype was seen many times. The V gene is TRBV2, the J gene TRBJ2-1; 10 bases line up with TRBD2. Unmatched junction bases numbered 7, after V lost 6 bases and J lost 5 bases. There are 15 residues in the CDR3. From germline, CDR1 is SNHLY and CDR2 FYNNEI. Here the CDR3 reads CASRGAGGLDNEQFF. In DNA, the CDR3 is TGTGCCAGCAGGGGAGCGGGGGGGCTCGACAATGAGCAGTTCTTC.

The chain has TRBV2 and TRBJ2-3, with 8 bases aligning to TRBD1. Trimming at V came to 7 bases and at J to 0 bases, leaving 6 bases not matched to a gene. Germline V lookup: CDR1 SNHLY, CDR2 FYNNEI. This CDR3 is 15 amino acids long. CDR3: CASNDDRGSTDTQYF. The CDR3, as DNA: TGTGCCAGCAATGATGACAGGGGCAGCACAGATACGCAGTATTTT. Using reference TRBV2 and TRBJ2-3 for the parts outside the CDR3, the full variable domain is EPEVTQTPSHQVTQMGQEVILRCVPISNHLYFYWYRQILGQKVEFLVSFYNNEISEKSEIFDDQFSVERPDGSNFTLKIRSTKLEDSAMYFCASNDDRGSTDTQYFGPGTRLTVL.

This clonotype was seen at least ten times. This rearrangement joins TRBV19 to TRBJ1-5; 7 positions agree with TRBD1. CDR3 length equals 14 residues. V lost 3 bases and J lost 5; bases outside the gene matches: 4. Germline CDR1 LNHDA, CDR2 SQIVND (reference sequence). CDR3 region: CASSMATGHQPQHF. CDR3 bases: TGTGCCAGTAGTATGGCGACAGGGCATCAGCCCCAGCATTTT.

To note about this clonotype: The junction and the germline gene differ at one end; a read error may be behind it. This chain joins TRBV7-9 and TRBJ2-7; D unresolved. This CDR3 region has 13 residues. Looked up from germline, CDR1 is SEHNR and CDR2 is FQNEAQ (reference sequence). CDR3 nucleotides: TGTGCCAGCAGCTTAGAGACCAGACTGACCCTAGACTTC. Amino acids: CASSLETRLTLDF.

This chain links TRBV28 with TRBJ2-1, with D unresolved. The length of the CDR3 is 14 residues. Germline V gene data show CDR1 as MDHEN and CDR2 as SYDVKM. The ends were cut back, 5 bases at V and 9 bases at J, with 17 bases in the middle. The CDR3 sequence is CASSPPMGFSEQFF. DNA for the CDR3: TGTGCCAGCAGTCCCCCTATGGGGTTCAGTGAGCAGTTCTTC.

The chain has TRBV7-2 and TRBJ2-1; no definite D call. CDR3 length: 12 residues. With 3 bases removed from V and 9 bases from J, the gap between germline ends came to 9 bases. Germline CDR1 SGHTA, CDR2 FQGNSA. This CDR3 is CASSLRSVEQFF. In DNA form, the CDR3 reads TGTGCCAGCAGCTTGCGGAGCGTTGAGCAGTTCTTC. Full variable domain (rest looked up from reference TRBV7-2 and TRBJ2-1): GAGVSQSPSNKVTEKGKDVELRCDPISGHTALYWYRQSLGQGLEFLIYFQGNSAPDKSGLPSDRFSAERTGGSVSTLTIQRTQQEDSAVYLCASSLRSVEQFFGPGTRLTVL.

This clonotype was seen a single time. This rearrangement joins TRBV7-2 to TRBJ2-7; TRBD1 agrees at 8 bases. Unmatched junction bases numbered 1, after V lost 5 bases and J lost 7 bases. The CDR3 has 11 amino acids. Germline lookup yields CDR1 SGHTA and CDR2 FQGNSA. The CDR3 region is CASSRDREQYF. The CDR3 DNA reads as TGTGCCAGCAGCCGGGACAGGGAGCAGTACTTC.